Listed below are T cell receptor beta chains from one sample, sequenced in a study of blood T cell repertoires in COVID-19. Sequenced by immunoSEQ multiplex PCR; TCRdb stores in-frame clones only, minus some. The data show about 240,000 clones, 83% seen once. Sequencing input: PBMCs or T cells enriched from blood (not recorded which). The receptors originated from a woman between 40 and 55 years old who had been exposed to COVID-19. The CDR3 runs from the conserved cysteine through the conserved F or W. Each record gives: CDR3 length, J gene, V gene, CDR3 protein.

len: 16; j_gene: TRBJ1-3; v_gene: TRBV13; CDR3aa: CASSGDRFLSGNTIYF
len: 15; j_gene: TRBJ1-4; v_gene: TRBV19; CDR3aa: CASSPRQGSAEKLFF
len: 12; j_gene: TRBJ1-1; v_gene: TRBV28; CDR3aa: CAIGTGNTEAFF
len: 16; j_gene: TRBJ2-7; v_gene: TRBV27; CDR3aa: CASSLLKWTAAYEQYF
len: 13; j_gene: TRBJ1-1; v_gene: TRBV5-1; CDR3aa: CASSPAGNTEAFF
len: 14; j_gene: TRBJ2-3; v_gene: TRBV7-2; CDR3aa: CASSSRTDPDTQYF
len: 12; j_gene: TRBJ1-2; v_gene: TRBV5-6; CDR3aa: CASSRQDYGYTF
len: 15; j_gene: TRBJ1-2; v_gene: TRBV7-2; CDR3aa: CASSFESRTGNGYTF
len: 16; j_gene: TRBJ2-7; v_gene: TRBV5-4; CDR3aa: CASSLEPTGSNYEQYF
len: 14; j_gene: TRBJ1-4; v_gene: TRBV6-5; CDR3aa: CASRSYDGDEKLFF
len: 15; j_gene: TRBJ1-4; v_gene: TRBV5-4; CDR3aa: CASSWGQGTNEKLFF
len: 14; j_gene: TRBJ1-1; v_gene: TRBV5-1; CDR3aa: CASRFGTMNTEAFF
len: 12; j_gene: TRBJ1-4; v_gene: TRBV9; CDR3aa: CASSSGGEKLFF
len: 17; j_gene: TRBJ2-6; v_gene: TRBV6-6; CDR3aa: CASSRGQGLPGANVLTF
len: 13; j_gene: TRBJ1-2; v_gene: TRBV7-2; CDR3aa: CASTIPTYHGYTF
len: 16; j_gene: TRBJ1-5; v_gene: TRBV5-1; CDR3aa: CASSPGTGGVLQPQHF
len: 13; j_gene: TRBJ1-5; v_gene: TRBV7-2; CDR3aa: CASQGQHDQPQHF
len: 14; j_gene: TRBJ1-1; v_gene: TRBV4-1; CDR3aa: CASSQAGLNTEAFF
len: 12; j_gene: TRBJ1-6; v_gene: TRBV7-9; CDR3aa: CATGTDLGPLHF
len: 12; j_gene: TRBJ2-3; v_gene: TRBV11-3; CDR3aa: CASSFQGDSQYF